This TCR beta chain originates from a study of blood T cell repertoires in COVID-19. V lost 5 bases, J lost 8 bases, and 15 bases lay in between. Germline values: CDR1 MGHRA, CDR2 YSYEKL. This CDR3 is 13 amino acids long. Profiled with immunoSEQ multiplex PCR; TCRdb holds only in-frame clones, not every one. The sample has some 230,000 clones, 70% to 90% seen once. The clonotype comes from a man aged 40-55 years with acute or convalescent COVID-19. The sample taken for sequencing was peripheral blood. The rearrangement links TRBV4-1 to TRBJ1-2, with D maybe TRBD1 (6 bases). In nucleotides, the CDR3 is TGCGCCAGCAGCGAGGGGGGGCAGCCCGGCTACACCTTC. Translating it yields CASSEGGQPGYTF.